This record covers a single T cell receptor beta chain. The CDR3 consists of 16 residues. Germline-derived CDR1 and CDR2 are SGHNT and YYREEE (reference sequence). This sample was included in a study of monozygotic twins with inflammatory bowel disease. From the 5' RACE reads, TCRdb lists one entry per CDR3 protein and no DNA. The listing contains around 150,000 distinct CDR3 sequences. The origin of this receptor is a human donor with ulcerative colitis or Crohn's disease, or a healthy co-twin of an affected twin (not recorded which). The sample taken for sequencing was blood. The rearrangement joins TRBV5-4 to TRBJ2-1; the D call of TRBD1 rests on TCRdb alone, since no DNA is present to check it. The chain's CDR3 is CASSLLRQGVDILQFF.